The next 21 T cell receptor beta chains were all read from a single sample in a study of T cell responses to AZD1222 COVID-19 vaccine. Sequencing used immunoSEQ multiplex PCR; TCRdb keeps in-frame clones, though not all of them. The sample records more than 150,000 clones, about nine tenths being singletons. This specimen consisted of peripheral blood, obtained 28 days after the second AZD1222 dose. The source of these receptors is an adult who received the AZD1222 COVID-19 vaccine.

The chain joins TRBV9 to TRBJ2-3; no clear D gene. The CDR3 is made up of 14 amino acids. Trimming shortened V by 3 bases and J by 2 bases, and 10 bases separated the two germline ends. CDR1 and CDR2 (germline): SGDLS, YYNGEE. CDR3 sequence: CASSAGQPTDTQYF. CDR3 coding DNA: TGTGCCAGCAGCGCAGGCCAACCCACAGATACGCAGTATTTT.

This clone was recorded a few times. The CDR3 coding sequence is TGTGCCGCCCAAGGGACGGGAAAAAACATTCAGTACTTC. The encoded protein is CAAQGTGKNIQYF. The genes are TRBV21-1 and TRBJ2-4. TRBV21-1 is a pseudogene segment. The CDR3 contains 13 residues.

The rearrangement uses TRBV5-6 and TRBJ2-3, with 9 bases identical to TRBD1. Looked up from germline, CDR1 is SGHDT and CDR2 is YYEEEE. The V gene end was trimmed by 3 bases and the J gene end by 0 bases; junction bases not matched to a gene: 5. The CDR3 is 16 amino acids. The chain's CDR3 is CASSYAGTGSTDTQYF. The CDR3 region has the DNA TGTGCCAGCAGCTACGCCGGGACAGGGAGCACAGATACGCAGTATTTT. The whole variable domain, filled in from reference TRBV5-6 and TRBJ2-3, reads DAGVTQSPTHLIKTRGQQVTLRCSPKSGHDTVSWYQQALGQGPQFIFQYYEEEERQRGNFPDRFSGHQFPNYSSELNVNALLLGDSALYLCASSYAGTGSTDTQYFGPGTRLTVL.

This chain links TRBV2 with TRBJ2-1; the match to TRBD2 covers 8 bases. This CDR3 has 16 residues. With V trimmed by 3 bases and J by 7 bases, 11 bases remained unmatched. From germline, CDR1 is SNHLY and CDR2 FYNNEI. CDR3 coding DNA: TGTGCCAGCAGTGACCTGGGTCTAGCGGGTCGGAATGAGCAGTTCTTC. Protein: CASSDLGLAGRNEQFF.

The chain recombines TRBV7-9 with TRBJ2-1, with a possible D match to TRBD1 (6 bases). Germline V gives CDR1 SEHNR, CDR2 FQNEAQ (reference sequence). V was trimmed by 4 bases and J by 0 bases, leaving 16 bases between them. This CDR3 has 17 amino acids. CDR3 in amino acids: CASSSQGFRSSYNEQFF. The CDR3 nucleotides read TGTGCCAGCAGCTCACAGGGTTTCCGAAGCTCCTACAATGAGCAGTTCTTC.

The rearrangement joins TRBV5-1 to TRBJ2-1, with TRBD2 identical over 10 bases. Germline values: CDR1 SGHRS, CDR2 YFSETQ. CDR3 length equals 15 residues. The V gene end was trimmed by 1 base and the J gene end by 4 bases; junction bases not matched to a gene: 2. The CDR3 DNA is TGCGCCAGCAGCTTGACTAGCGGGATGTACAATGAGCAGTTCTTC. Its translation is CASSLTSGMYNEQFF.

This chain joins TRBV5-4 and TRBJ2-7; TRBD1 or TRBD2 may be the D gene (5 bases each). The CDR3 covers 15 residues. The V end was cut by 0 bases, the J end by 1 base, with 11 bases between. CDR1 is SGHNT, CDR2 YYREEE, per germline (reference sequence). CDR3 protein: CASSLVQGPSYEQYF. In DNA, the CDR3 is TGTGCCAGCAGCTTGGTTCAGGGACCTTCCTACGAGCAGTACTTC.

The rearrangement joins TRBV9 to TRBJ1-3, with 8 bases aligning to TRBD1. Germline V gives CDR1 SGDLS, CDR2 YYNGEE. The ends lost 0 bases at V and 4 bases at J; junction bases unmatched: 0. The CDR3 extends over 14 amino acids. The CDR3 is CASSVGTGGNTIYF. As DNA, the CDR3 is TGTGCCAGCAGCGTAGGGACAGGGGGAAACACCATATATTTT.

V usage is TRBV2 and J usage is TRBJ2-1; the D gene is possibly TRBD2 (6 bases). The CDR3 runs to 14 residues. V was pared by 6 bases and J by 7 bases, with 16 bases between. Germline V gene sequence: CDR1 SNHLY, CDR2 FYNNEI. The CDR3 here is CASRGSGPRNEQFF. The CDR3 DNA reads as TGTGCCAGCAGAGGTAGCGGACCTCGTAATGAGCAGTTCTTC.

The chain uses TRBV28 and TRBJ2-5; D call uncertain. Per the germline V gene, CDR1 is MDHEN and CDR2 is SYDVKM. The CDR3 consists of 10 residues. Trimming took 7 bases from V and 4 from J, leaving 4 bases between them. The CDR3 DNA follows: TGTGCCAGCATGCTAGAGACCCAGTACTTC. It is translated as CASMLETQYF.

The rearrangement uses TRBV18 and TRBJ1-4; 8 bases align to TRBD1. Germline lookup yields CDR1 KGHSH and CDR2 LQKENI. The V gene end was trimmed by 3 bases and the J gene end by 11 bases; junction bases not matched to a gene: 8. The CDR3 runs 14 residues. CDR3 in amino acids: CASSPGQDIGKLFF. The DNA of the CDR3 is TGTGCCAGCTCACCGGGACAGGACATAGGTAAACTGTTTTTT.

The chain carries TRBV7-2 and TRBJ1-6, with no clear D. Trimming removed 2 bases from V and 9 bases from J, with 11 bases in between. Germline V lookup: CDR1 SGHTA, CDR2 FQGNSA. The CDR3 sequence is 14 residues long. CDR3 nucleotide sequence: TGTGCCAGCAGCTTACCCCAGCAGGCTTCACCCCTCCACTTT. Translating it yields CASSLPQQASPLHF.

The chain has TRBV3-1 (or the pseudogene TRBV3-2) and TRBJ2-5; maybe TRBD1 (7 bases). Germline assignment: CDR1 LGHDT and CDR2 YNNKEL (reference sequence). Trimming shortened V by 7 bases and J by 5 bases, and 23 bases separated the two germline ends. The CDR3 is 16 residues long. CDR3 region: CASTRQGGTRVETQYF. CDR3 in DNA: TGTGCCAGCACCCGGCAGGGGGGAACGCGGGTCGAGACCCAGTACTTC.

This clone has more than one count but fewer than ten. Its ends do not fully match the called genes, so a read error is possible. This chain uses TRBV10-1 with TRBJ2-2, with 9 bases identical to TRBD2. In germline, CDR1 is WNHNN, CDR2 SYGVQD (reference sequence). The CDR3 sequence is 16 residues long. The CDR3 DNA is TGCGCCAGCAGTGAGTCTGGACTAGCGAAAACCGGGGAGCTGTTTTTT. It encodes CASSESGLAKTGELFF.

V is TRBV6-6 and J is TRBJ1-3; no reliable D call. Germline assignment: CDR1 MNHNY and CDR2 SVGAGI (reference sequence). This CDR3 spans 11 amino acids. The V and J ends lost 6 bases and 3 bases respectively, with 3 bases between them. The CDR3 loop reads CASSGGNTIYF. The CDR3 DNA follows: TGTGCCAGCAGCGGTGGAAACACCATATATTTT.

V gene TRBV27 combines with J gene TRBJ2-6; tentative D call: TRBD1 (7 bases). CDR3 length: 16 residues. From germline, CDR1 is MNHEY and CDR2 SMNVEV (reference sequence). With 6 bases removed from V and 4 bases from J, the gap between germline ends came to 16 bases. CDR3 in DNA: TGTGCCAGCAGCTCGGAGGGGGCGGCAGGGGCCAACGTCCTGACTTTC. This encodes CASSSEGAAGANVLTF.

The CDR3 protein is CASSLTAINEKLFF. Here the CDR3 DNA reads TGTGCCAGCAGCTTGACAGCAATAAATGAAAAACTGTTTTTT. The chain recombines TRBV7-9 with TRBJ1-4, with D perhaps matching TRBD1 (5 bases). V was shortened by 3 bases and J by 5 bases, with 10 bases between the two germline ends. The CDR3 contains 14 residues. Per the germline V gene, CDR1 is SEHNR and CDR2 is FQNEAQ (reference sequence).

The gene calls are TRBV30 and TRBJ2-1; 11 nucleotides align to TRBD2. There are 15 residues in the CDR3. The V gene end was trimmed by 1 base and the J gene end by 5 bases; junction bases not matched to a gene: 4. Germline V gives CDR1 GTSNPN, CDR2 SVGIG (reference sequence). In DNA form, the CDR3 reads TGTGCCTGGAGTGCAGGGACTAGCGGTCACAATGAGCAGTTCTTC. It encodes CAWSAGTSGHNEQFF.

The chain uses TRBV14 and TRBJ1-6; D gene ambiguous. CDR3 length: 16 residues. Trimming pared 1 base from V and 6 bases from J, leaving 13 bases between. CDR1 is SGHDN, CDR2 FVKESK, per germline. This CDR3 is CASSQVSGRSNSPLHF. For the CDR3, the DNA is TGTGCCAGCAGCCAAGTCTCAGGCCGGAGTAATTCACCCCTCCACTTT.

The genes are TRBV7-2 and TRBJ1-2; maybe TRBD1 (5 bases). This CDR3 has 12 amino acids. V lost 3 bases, J lost 5 bases, and 7 bases lay in between. Germline CDR1 and CDR2: SGHTA and FQGNSA. The CDR3 DNA is TGTGCCAGCAGCTTTGGGGCGTATGGCTACACCTTC. It specifies CASSFGAYGYTF. The entire variable domain, with the rest obtained from reference TRBV7-2 and TRBJ1-2, is as follows: GAGVSQSPSNKVTEKGKDVELRCDPISGHTALYWYRQSLGQGLEFLIYFQGNSAPDKSGLPSDRFSAERTGGSVSTLTIQRTQQEDSAVYLCASSFGAYGYTFGSGTRLTVV.

The rearrangement links TRBV10-3 to TRBJ2-7; D is undetermined. Germline V CDR1 and CDR2: ENHRY, SYGVKD. The V end was cut by 3 bases, the J end by 0 bases, with 3 bases between. The CDR3 runs 12 residues. CDR3 region: CAISDNSYEQYF. The CDR3 DNA is TGTGCCATCAGTGACAACTCCTACGAGCAGTACTTC.